What follows are 27 T cell receptor beta chains derived from one specimen sequenced in a study of control samples from healthy donors and cancer patients. TCRdb's copy holds only in-frame clones and misses some; the assay was immunoSEQ multiplex PCR. The data show 70,000 to 95,000 clones, with more than 85% seen just once and roughly 1.2% held by the top ten. The sequenced material came from PBMCs. Source of these receptors: a middle-aged woman with lung cancer.

The count of this clone is one. The V gene is TRBV7-8, the J gene TRBJ2-7, with TRBD1 matching over 7 bases. Germline-derived CDR1 and CDR2 are SGHVS and FQNEAQ. CDR3 size: 18 residues. V trimming: 5 bases; J trimming: 7 bases; junction bases outside the gene matches: 23. CDR3 bases: TGTGCCAGCAGCCCATCGCCGGGGCCCGGACAGGAATCTGATGAGCAGTACTTC. As protein: CASSPSPGPGQESDEQYF.

The rearrangement uses TRBV5-5 and TRBJ1-1, with D perhaps matching TRBD1 (5 bases). This CDR3 spans 16 amino acids. The V end was cut by 0 bases, the J end by 1 base, with 13 bases between. Germline CDR1 and CDR2: SGHKS and YYEKEE (reference sequence). DNA for the CDR3: TGTGCCAGCAGCTTGGAACAGGTTCGCGGGAACACTGAAGCTTTCTTT. This codes for CASSLEQVRGNTEAFF.

In this sample, this clone turned up a few times. This rearrangement joins TRBV4-2 to TRBJ1-1; tentatively, D is TRBD1 (5 bases). This CDR3 is built from 15 residues. V dropped 0 bases and J dropped 5 bases, with 13 bases sitting between them. Germline V gene data show CDR1 as LGHNA and CDR2 as YNFKEQ. This CDR3 reads CASSQDSQGGTEAFF. CDR3 nucleotide sequence: TGTGCCAGCAGCCAAGATAGCCAGGGTGGGACTGAAGCTTTCTTT.

The CDR3 DNA follows: TGTGCCAGCAGTTACTCTAGCGGGGGGGGACGGAAGCAGTTCTTC. It translates to CASSYSSGGGRKQFF. The V gene is TRBV6-2 or TRBV6-3, the J gene TRBJ2-1; 11 nucleotides match TRBD2. Germline V gene data show CDR1 as MNHEY and CDR2 as SVGEGT. CDR3 length: 15 amino acids. Germline trimming cut 0 bases from V and 11 bases from J; bases unmatched to any gene: 6.

The chain is built from TRBV4-1 and TRBJ1-1, with TRBD1 matching 9 bases. This CDR3 region has 15 residues. Unmatched junction bases numbered 5, after V lost 2 bases and J lost 4 bases. Germline CDR1 and CDR2: MGHRA and YSYEKL. The DNA of the CDR3 is TGCGCCAGCAGCCAACCCGGACAGGGGATCACTGAAGCTTTCTTT. Translated: CASSQPGQGITEAFF.

The chain links TRBV6-5 to TRBJ1-1; D remains unclear. CDR1 MNHEY and CDR2 SVGAGI come from the germline V gene. V gave up 2 bases and J gave up 1 base, with 11 bases separating them. This CDR3 has 15 amino acids. The CDR3: CASSYGRTGNTEAFF. CDR3 DNA sequence: TGTGCCAGCAGTTACGGGAGGACGGGGAACACTGAAGCTTTCTTT.

This chain connects TRBV5-6 to TRBJ2-7; a weak D match, TRBD2 (5 bases). This CDR3 region has 12 residues. CDR1 is SGHDT, CDR2 YYEEEE, per germline. The V end was cut by 5 bases, the J end by 3 bases, with 9 bases between. CDR3 loop: CASSQDFYEQYF. For the CDR3, the DNA is TGTGCCAGCAGTCAGGACTTCTACGAGCAGTACTTC.

The chain employs TRBV10-3 and TRBJ2-3; a weak D match, TRBD1 (6 bases). Trimming left V 2 bases short and J 0 bases short, with 12 bases between. Germline V gene data show CDR1 as ENHRY and CDR2 as SYGVKD. This CDR3 is 16 amino acids long. In DNA form, the CDR3 reads TGTGCCATCAGTGAGGGGGGCCTGACTAGCACAGATACGCAGTATTTT. The encoded protein is CAISEGGLTSTDTQYF.

In DNA, the CDR3 is TGTGCCAGCAGTGAGGGGAGAGGGTCTCTGAACTATGGCTACACCTTC. Its translation: CASSEGRGSLNYGYTF. V gene TRBV25-1 combines with J gene TRBJ1-2; D remains ambiguous. Trimming took off 3 bases at V and 2 bases at J, with 16 bases between the two ends. This CDR3 spans 16 amino acids. CDR1 MGHDK and CDR2 SYGVNS come from the germline V gene.

On this clone itself: Distinct nucleotide sequences in the sample also encode this CDR3. This sequence joins TRBV6-5 and TRBJ1-1, with D unresolved. The V gene lost 2 bases and the J gene lost 1 base, with 5 bases spanning the gap. Germline values: CDR1 MNHEY, CDR2 SVGAGI. The CDR3 extends over 13 amino acids. The CDR3 region has the DNA TGTGCCAGCAGTTACGGCGGGAACACTGAAGCTTTCTTT. As protein: CASSYGGNTEAFF.

This rearrangement joins TRBV6-6 to TRBJ1-1; D call uncertain. Germline V gene sequence: CDR1 MNHNY, CDR2 SVGAGI (reference sequence). This CDR3 region has 13 residues. The V and J ends lost 5 bases and 3 bases respectively, with 10 bases between them. DNA for the CDR3: TGTGCCAGCAGTCACCCTGGTGACACTGAAGCTTTCTTT. The encoded protein is CASSHPGDTEAFF.

This chain uses TRBV6-5 with TRBJ1-2; 7 bases fit TRBD1. The CDR3 is made up of 12 amino acids. V trimming: 9 bases; J trimming: 0 bases; junction bases outside the gene matches: 1. Germline V CDR1 and CDR2: MNHEY, SVGAGI. The CDR3 nucleotides are TGTGCCAGTGGACAGGCTAACTATGGCTACACCTTC. It encodes CASGQANYGYTF.

The V gene is TRBV19, the J gene TRBJ1-1; no clear D gene. CDR1 is LNHDA, CDR2 SQIVND, per germline (reference sequence). The CDR3 loop spans 14 amino acids. The ends were cut back, 2 bases at V and 1 base at J, with 8 bases in the middle. The CDR3, as DNA: TGTGCCAGTAGTATAAGGAGACCGAACACTGAAGCTTTCTTT. Residues: CASSIRRPNTEAFF. Complete variable domain (other parts from reference TRBV19 and TRBJ1-1): DGGITQSPKYLFRKEGQNVTLSCEQNLNHDAMYWYRQDPGQGLRLIYYSQIVNDFQKGDIAEGYSVSREKKESFPLTVTSAQKNPTAFYLCASSIRRPNTEAFFGQGTRLTVV.

The chain carries TRBV28 and TRBJ1-4; D is uncertain. Germline values: CDR1 MDHEN, CDR2 SYDVKM. Trimming cost V 4 bases and J 10 bases, with 16 bases left between them. The CDR3 sequence is 14 residues long. The CDR3: CASSSRAVDRKLFF. CDR3 coding DNA: TGTGCCAGCAGTTCGAGGGCGGTAGACCGAAAACTGTTTTTT.

This chain links TRBV21-1 with TRBJ2-2; the table's D call TRBD2 went unverified against the DNA. TRBV21-1 has pseudogene status. The CDR3 covers 13 residues. The CDR3 region is CASSVSVAGELFF. The CDR3 nucleotides are TGTGCCAGCAGCGTAAGCGTCGCCGGGGAGCTGTTTTTT.

This clone was picked up one time. The chain links TRBV4-1 to TRBJ2-7; 7 bases line up with TRBD1. V trimming: 3 bases; J trimming: 0 bases; junction bases outside the gene matches: 5. Per the germline V gene, CDR1 is MGHRA and CDR2 is YSYEKL. The CDR3 has 15 residues. The CDR3 is CASSHRQGFSYEQYF. As DNA, the CDR3 is TGCGCCAGCAGCCATAGACAGGGATTCTCCTACGAGCAGTACTTC.

V and J are TRBV5-6 and TRBJ1-5; 7 nucleotides match TRBD1. This CDR3 has 14 amino acids. The V segment lost 4 bases and the J segment 2 bases; nucleotides outside the gene matches: 3. Germline V gene lookup returns CDR1 SGHDT and CDR2 YYEEEE. The CDR3 DNA reads as TGTGCCAGCAGCGACGGGACAGGCAATCAGCCCCAGCATTTT. It translates to CASSDGTGNQPQHF.

The V call is TRBV2, the J call TRBJ2-6; D perhaps matches TRBD2 (6 bases). Germline values: CDR1 SNHLY, CDR2 FYNNEI. The CDR3 has 15 amino acids. The ends were cut back, 3 bases at V and 0 bases at J, with 6 bases in the middle. The CDR3 reads CASSDGSSGANVLTF. Written as DNA, the CDR3 is TGTGCCAGCAGTGACGGGAGCTCTGGGGCCAACGTCCTGACTTTC.

The chain couples TRBV19 to TRBJ1-5; D not certain. The CDR3 runs to 13 residues. V lost 4 bases to trimming and J lost 4 bases, with 8 bases between them. Per the germline V gene, CDR1 is LNHDA and CDR2 is SQIVND (reference sequence). The CDR3 loop is CASSKDTNQPQHF. Written as DNA, the CDR3 is TGTGCCAGTAGTAAAGACACAAATCAGCCCCAGCATTTT. The full variable domain, its missing parts supplied by reference TRBV19 and TRBJ1-5, is DGGITQSPKYLFRKEGQNVTLSCEQNLNHDAMYWYRQDPGQGLRLIYYSQIVNDFQKGDIAEGYSVSREKKESFPLTVTSAQKNPTAFYLCASSKDTNQPQHFGDGTRLSIL.

The chain has TRBV3-1 (or the pseudogene TRBV3-2) and TRBJ2-5; TRBD2 aligns across 8 bases. This CDR3 is 18 amino acids long. Germline trimming cut 4 bases from V and 3 bases from J; bases unmatched to any gene: 16. The V gene's germline CDR1 is LGHDT and CDR2 YNNKEL (reference sequence). CDR3 region: CASSLPKVAGIMKETQYF. CDR3 nucleotide sequence: TGTGCCAGCAGCCTCCCCAAGGTAGCGGGGATTATGAAAGAGACCCAGTACTTC.

This chain connects TRBV9 to TRBJ2-5, with 8 bases matching TRBD2. The V segment lost 0 bases and the J segment 5 bases; nucleotides outside the gene matches: 9. Germline CDR1 SGDLS, CDR2 YYNGEE. This CDR3 spans 16 amino acids. CDR3 sequence (DNA): TGTGCCAGCAGCGTAGGGACGGGCGGGGGGCGGGAGACCCAGTACTTC. Amino acid sequence: CASSVGTGGGRETQYF.

J is TRBJ1-1 and V is TRBV9, with D unclear. Germline CDR1 SGDLS, CDR2 YYNGEE. V was cut by 5 bases and J by 6 bases, with 8 bases left in between. The CDR3 is made up of 11 amino acids. The CDR3 here is CASRPASEAFF. CDR3 nucleotide sequence: TGTGCCAGCAGGCCGGCCTCTGAAGCTTTCTTT.

The chain has TRBV6-6 and TRBJ1-5, with no clear D. Germline V CDR1 and CDR2: MNHNY, SVGAGI (reference sequence). V was clipped by 8 bases and J by 4 bases, with 15 bases between them. This CDR3 has 14 residues. CDR3 bases: TGTGCCAGCGCAAAAGGGCGGGAGAATCAGCCCCAGCATTTT. This gives the protein CASAKGRENQPQHF.

DNA of the CDR3: TGTGCCAGCAGTCAGTCCATGTCAGCTAACTATGGCTACACCTTC. It specifies CASSQSMSANYGYTF. The V and J genes are TRBV6-6 and TRBJ1-2; D is unresolved. The CDR3 extends over 15 amino acids. V was pared by 5 bases and J by 0 bases, with 13 bases between. Germline V CDR1 and CDR2: MNHNY, SVGAGI (reference sequence).

This chain connects TRBV5-8 to TRBJ2-5, with TRBD2 matching 7 bases. The CDR3 runs to 16 residues. With V trimmed by 4 bases and J by 2 bases, 11 bases remained unmatched. The germline V gene encodes CDR1 SGHTS and CDR2 YDEGEE. CDR3 sequence: CASSRGGVVWQETQYF. The CDR3 region has the DNA TGTGCCAGCAGCCGGGGAGGGGTTGTATGGCAAGAGACCCAGTACTTC.

The J gene is TRBJ1-5, the V gene TRBV7-9; weak D call: TRBD1 (5 bases). Between the trimmed V and J ends, which lost 3 bases and 9 bases, there was a span of 12 bases. This CDR3 is built from 13 residues. Germline CDR1 SEHNR, CDR2 FQNEAQ (reference sequence). CDR3 DNA sequence: TGTGCCAGCAGCTTGGGAGATGGGGGGCCCCAGCATTTT. It codes for CASSLGDGGPQHF. Filled out from reference TRBV7-9 and TRBJ1-5, the complete variable domain reads DTGVSQNPRHKITKRGQNVTFRCDPISEHNRLYWYRQTLGQGPEFLTYFQNEAQLEKSRLLSDRFSAERPKGSFSTLEIQRTEQGDSAMYLCASSLGDGGPQHFGDGTRLSIL.

The V call is TRBV3-1 (or the pseudogene TRBV3-2), the J call TRBJ2-3, with 8 bases aligning to TRBD1. Unmatched junction bases numbered 5, after V lost 4 bases and J lost 2 bases. In germline, CDR1 is LGHDT, CDR2 YNNKEL (reference sequence). The CDR3 is 15 amino acids. CDR3 residues: CASSPQGAYTDTQYF. The CDR3 bases are TGTGCCAGCAGCCCCCAGGGGGCCTACACAGATACGCAGTATTTT.